The rows below give T cell receptor beta chains drawn from one sample of a study of blood T cell repertoires in COVID-19. The table came from immunoSEQ multiplex PCR; TCRdb's copy has only in-frame clones and leaves some out. The data show approximately 180,000 clones, 75% to 85% seen once. The sample consisted of PBMCs or T cells enriched from blood (not recorded which). The receptors were sampled from a man aged 50 to 60 who had recovered from COVID-19. CDR3s include the opening cysteine and the closing phenylalanine or tryptophan. A D gene is named only where the DNA matches it firmly.

J,D,V,CDR3
TRBJ1-5,.,TRBV18,CASSRAGQPQHF
TRBJ1-1,TRBD1,TRBV29-1,CSVWTGRVAFF
TRBJ1-1,.,TRBV6-1,CASSEARGFVVNTEAFF
TRBJ2-3,.,TRBV2,CATSQGPTDTQYF
TRBJ1-5,.,TRBV30,CAWRSGALNQPQHF
TRBJ2-5,TRBD2,TRBV5-1,CASSVAGNLQETQYF
TRBJ2-7,TRBD1,TRBV6-5,CASRQGAVNEQYF
TRBJ1-1,.,TRBV5-1,CASSFAARGMNTEAFF
TRBJ2-1,TRBD2,TRBV11-2,CASSLRVLAGGYEQFF
TRBJ1-4,.,TRBV7-9,CASSPEGGTNEKLFF
TRBJ2-7,.,TRBV5-1,CASSLNGEQYF
TRBJ2-3,.,TRBV14,CASSGVTGTSTDTQYF
TRBJ2-2,TRBD1,TRBV10-1,CASSESGQGGELFF
TRBJ2-3,.,TRBV18,CASSPGALGTDTQYF
TRBJ2-2,.,TRBV9,CASSPRVTGELFF
TRBJ2-1,.,TRBV3-1/TRBV3-2,CASSQVLVSYNEQFF
TRBJ2-1,.,TRBV9,CASSVEGLLQANEQFF
TRBJ2-3,.,TRBV24-1,CATSDPTGRTDTQYF
TRBJ1-2,.,TRBV28,CASRLEGSNYGYTF
TRBJ2-7,.,TRBV5-4,CASSLDRAPREEQYF
TRBJ1-1,.,TRBV2,CASRAGTQNTEAFF
TRBJ1-2,.,TRBV12-3/TRBV12-4,CASSFEAYGYTF
TRBJ2-2,.,TRBV28,CASSWGQFTGELFF
TRBJ1-1,.,TRBV29-1,CSVADRLNTEAFF
TRBJ1-1,.,TRBV5-1,CASSPISLAEAFF
TRBJ1-2,TRBD1,TRBV4-1,CASSQGQGAIFGYGYTF
TRBJ2-7,TRBD1,TRBV5-6,CASSPDRALTYEQYF
TRBJ1-5,TRBD1,TRBV24-1,CAKPGQGHLQPQHF
TRBJ2-7,.,TRBV7-9,CASSLALGSSYEQYF
TRBJ2-1,TRBD1,TRBV30,CAWNGQGYNEQFF
TRBJ2-6,TRBD1,TRBV30,CAWNRGGVMSKRSGANVLTF
TRBJ2-7,.,TRBV29-1,CSVRTGRVSYEQYF
TRBJ1-4,.,TRBV7-2,CASSSDSFLEKLFF
TRBJ2-3,TRBD1,TRBV3-1/TRBV3-2,CASSQEDRQGGDTQYF
TRBJ2-1,.,TRBV9,CASSTRLHNEQFF
TRBJ2-3,.,TRBV7-3,CASSLNRVTDTQYF
TRBJ2-1,.,TRBV9,CASSVAQGAYNEQFF
TRBJ1-5,TRBD1,TRBV2,CASAIQGVGSNQPQHF
TRBJ1-1,.,TRBV29-1,CSVEGGGLTTEAFF
TRBJ1-4,TRBD1,TRBV28,CASTSGQSEKLFF
TRBJ2-3,TRBD2,TRBV28,CASSSAGRGGTDTQYF
TRBJ2-5,.,TRBV27,CASSFSSQGRETQYF
TRBJ1-1,.,TRBV25-1,CASSALQGNTEAFF
TRBJ2-1,.,TRBV5-1,CASSLGAAGNEQFF
TRBJ2-1,TRBD2,TRBV4-1,CASSQGLAGGYNEQFF
TRBJ1-5,TRBD1,TRBV7-8,CASSLGTGRYQPQHF
TRBJ2-7,TRBD1,TRBV9,CASSPRQGFHEQYF
TRBJ1-2,TRBD1,TRBV18,CASSLDRALLYGYTF
TRBJ1-4,.,TRBV5-1,CASSLARGAGEKLFF
TRBJ1-1,.,TRBV6-2/TRBV6-3,CASSYGQGGMNTEAFF
TRBJ2-6,.,TRBV2,CASTFSGANVLTF
TRBJ1-6,.,TRBV12-3/TRBV12-4,CASSLGGDSPLHF
TRBJ1-1,.,TRBV28,CATYRPDSEAFF
TRBJ1-1,TRBD1,TRBV7-8,CASSPPSTGGNTEAFF
TRBJ2-1,.,TRBV7-9,CASSPLLYEQFF
TRBJ2-3,.,TRBV5-1,CASSGARLITDTQYF
TRBJ1-3,.,TRBV5-5,CASSRTGNTIYF
TRBJ2-1,TRBD2,TRBV5-1,CASSQTSLEQFF
TRBJ1-5,.,TRBV11-2,CASSSNPGDSNQPQHF